One sample yielded the 30 T cell receptor beta chains listed below, sequenced in a study of blood T cells in healthy people across ages. The second PCR ran roughly 6 to 11 cycles with a sample-barcoded 5' primer and J-beta primers. Each CDR3 protein is one row after TCRdb ran MiXCR on the 5' RACE reads. Of 780,000 or so distinct CDR3 sequences listed, 20% to 25% are singletons. The data were also submitted as part of a second study, on T cells of mothers and their children.

Sequencing was performed on blood. These TCRs come from a boy aged 10-17 years in good health.

This clonotype was seen a handful of times. The chain carries TRBV20-1 and TRBJ2-5; 7 nucleotides align to TRBD2. The J call is in doubt because the DNA end fits TRBJ2-1 better. This CDR3 contains 16 residues. The germline V gene encodes CDR1 DFQATT and CDR2 SNEGSKA (reference sequence). CDR3 coding DNA: TGCAGTGCCCTCGTGGGAGCGGGAAGTAACTACAATGAGCAGTTCTTC. This encodes CSALVGAGSNYNEQFF.

This clonotype turned up a few times. The V and J genes are TRBV7-9 and TRBJ2-5, with 7 nucleotides matching TRBD1. The DNA end is more similar to TRBJ2-7, so the J call may be wrong. Germline V gives CDR1 SEHNR, CDR2 FQNEAQ (reference sequence). This CDR3 has 15 amino acids. As DNA, the CDR3 is TGTGCCAGCAGCTTATATCCGACAGGGATCTACGAGCAGTACTTC. Protein: CASSLYPTGIYEQYF.

The sample holds a few counts of this clonotype. J is TRBJ2-2 and V is TRBV11-1; tentatively, D is TRBD1 or TRBD2 (6 bases each). The V and J ends lost 4 bases and 1 base respectively, with 13 bases between them. This CDR3 has 16 residues. Germline V gene sequence: CDR1 SGHAT, CDR2 FQDESV (reference sequence). DNA of the CDR3: TGTGCCAGCAGCTCGGGGGCTAGTCTGAACACCGGGGAGCTGTTTTTT. Encoded protein: CASSSGASLNTGELFF.

This clonotype was counted only a few times. V usage is TRBV5-5 and J usage is TRBJ1-2, with D uncertain. Deletions cut 3 bases from V and 0 bases from J, with 12 bases between. Germline CDR1 is SGHKS and CDR2 is YYEKEE (reference sequence). The CDR3 runs to 15 residues. CDR3: CASSWASRANYGYTF. In DNA form, the CDR3 reads TGTGCCAGCAGCTGGGCGTCCCGAGCTAACTATGGCTACACCTTC.

This clonotype was observed a handful of times. The CDR3 bases are TGTGCCAGCAGTTTATATAGGAAAGCTAACTATGGCTACACCTTC. Translating gives CASSLYRKANYGYTF. The gene calls are TRBV12-3 or TRBV12-4 and TRBJ1-2, with no clear D. There are 15 residues in the CDR3. With 2 bases removed from V and 0 bases from J, the gap between germline ends came to 10 bases.

Worth noting for this clonotype: At one end the junction does not follow the germline gene, possibly because of a read error. The chain carries TRBV6-5 and TRBJ1-4; no clear D gene. The germline gives CDR1 MNHEY, CDR2 SVGAGI. The CDR3 runs 15 residues. Here the CDR3 DNA reads TGTGCCAGCAGGTCATCCAGCCCCCCTAATGAACAACTGTTTTTT. This encodes CASRSSSPPNEQLFF.

This clonotype has a handful of counts. The rearrangement joins TRBV18 to TRBJ2-7; a possible D gene is TRBD2 (6 bases). The length of the CDR3 is 12 residues. V lost 5 bases to trimming and J lost 7 bases, with 12 bases between them. Germline loops: CDR1 KGHSH, CDR2 LQKENI. Here the CDR3 DNA reads TGTGCCAGCTCAGCCGGGACTCAGGAGCAGTACTTC. Translated, it gives CASSAGTQEQYF.

In this sample, this clonotype turned up a few times. Written as DNA, the CDR3 is TGTGCCATCAGTGGGGACTCCTATGGCTACACCTTC. Encoded protein: CAISGDSYGYTF. The V gene is TRBV10-3, the J gene TRBJ1-2; D is perhaps TRBD1 (5 bases). V was shortened by 4 bases and J by 4 bases, with 7 bases between the two germline ends. Looked up from germline, CDR1 is ENHRY and CDR2 is SYGVKD. The CDR3 sequence is 12 residues long.

The chain joins TRBV6-1 to TRBJ1-4; D unclear. CDR3 length: 15 amino acids. The germline V gene has CDR1 MNHNS and CDR2 SASEGT. The V and J ends lost 3 bases and 0 bases respectively, with 8 bases between them. The CDR3 loop is CASSDMASTNEKLFF. Here the CDR3 DNA reads TGTGCCAGCAGTGATATGGCTTCAACTAATGAAAAACTGTTTTTT.

The chain carries TRBV4-3 and TRBJ1-4, with 9 bases matching TRBD1. CDR1 is LGHNA and CDR2 is YSLEER in the germline V gene. The CDR3 length is 14 residues. V was clipped by 6 bases and J by 7 bases; unmatched bases: 6. The CDR3 sequence: CASRQGQGIEKLFF. The CDR3 coding sequence is TGCGCCAGCAGGCAGGGACAGGGCATTGAAAAACTGTTTTTT.

This clonotype was seen a handful of times. The chain is built from TRBV29-1 and TRBJ2-3, with D possibly being TRBD2 (5 bases). The CDR3 is 13 residues long. Per the germline V gene, CDR1 is SQVTM and CDR2 is ANQGSEA. V was shortened by 3 bases and J by 1 base, with 8 bases between the two germline ends. The CDR3 region is CSVDLAGTDTQYF. As DNA, the CDR3 is TGCAGCGTTGATCTAGCAGGCACAGATACGCAGTATTTT.

This clonotype was recorded only once. CDR3 DNA: TGTGCCAGCAGCTATGGCGAGGGACTGCGACTAGCCAAAAACATTCAGTACTTC. It yields the protein CASSYGEGLRLAKNIQYF. V gene TRBV5-8 combines with J gene TRBJ2-4, with D possibly matching TRBD2 (6 bases). CDR3 length: 18 amino acids. Germline CDR1 reads SGHTS; CDR2 reads YDEGEE. The V end was cut by 3 bases, the J end by 0 bases, with 19 bases between. Variable domain in full (rest from reference TRBV5-8 and TRBJ2-4): EAGVTQSPTHLIKTRGQQATLRCSPISGHTSVYWYQQALGLGLQFLLWYDEGEERNRGNFPPRFSGRQFPNYSSELNVNALELEDSALYLCASSYGEGLRLAKNIQYFGAGTRLSVL.

This clonotype turned up a few times. The CDR3 DNA sequence: TGCGCCAGCACCGAGGGTGAGAGCTACGAGCAGTACTTC. It codes for CASTEGESYEQYF. The chain carries TRBV5-1 and TRBJ2-5; D possibly corresponds to TRBD2 (5 bases). Matching the DNA end better, TRBJ2-7 makes the J call doubtful. The germline V gene has CDR1 SGHRS and CDR2 YFSETQ. The CDR3 runs to 13 residues.

The chain combines TRBV7-2 with TRBJ2-7, with D possibly being TRBD1 or TRBD2 (5 bases each). The V gene's germline CDR1 is SGHTA and CDR2 FQGNSA. Trimming took 5 bases from V and 3 from J, leaving 29 bases between them. The CDR3 runs to 19 residues. The CDR3 bases are TGTGCCAGCAGCCCGGCTCTTTTCCCACTCCGGGACGGTGGCTACGAGCAGTACTTC. As protein: CASSPALFPLRDGGYEQYF.

This clonotype was seen only once. Compared with germline, one end of the junction differs, possibly owing to a read error. This chain links TRBV27 with TRBJ1-3; D may be TRBD1 (5 bases). There are 15 residues in the CDR3. In germline, CDR1 is MNHEY, CDR2 SMNVEV (reference sequence). CDR3 in amino acids: CASSRDGNSGNTIYF. The CDR3, as DNA: TGTGCCAGCAGCCGGGACGGGAACTCTGGGAACACCATATATTTT.

This clonotype was observed a handful of times. This chain uses TRBV7-9 with TRBJ2-7, with a possible D match to TRBD2 (5 bases). Germline V gene sequence: CDR1 SEHNR, CDR2 FQNEAQ (reference sequence). The CDR3 sequence is 13 residues long. Trimming stripped 7 bases from V and 2 bases from J, with 12 bases between. The CDR3 spells CASNYVGAYEQYF. The DNA for the CDR3 is TGTGCCAGCAATTACGTGGGAGCCTACGAGCAGTACTTC.

The chain combines TRBV19 with TRBJ2-1, with TRBD1 matching 9 bases. This CDR3 is 14 amino acids long. The J segment lost 7 bases and the V segment lost 5 bases, leaving 6 bases of the junction unmatched. The germline V gene has CDR1 LNHDA and CDR2 SQIVND (reference sequence). The CDR3 DNA reads TGTGCCAGTAGTCCGGGACAGGGATTTAATGAGCAGTTCTTC. This translates into CASSPGQGFNEQFF.

Many counts were recorded for this clonotype. This chain uses TRBV20-1 with TRBJ1-6; 11 bases map to TRBD1. Unmatched junction bases numbered 5, after V lost 5 bases and J lost 8 bases. The CDR3 is 14 residues long. Germline V gene lookup returns CDR1 DFQATT and CDR2 SNEGSKA (reference sequence). The CDR3, as DNA: TGCAGTGCTTCCGGGACAGGGGGAGATTCACCCCTCCACTTT. Its protein is CSASGTGGDSPLHF.

This clonotype was recorded a few times. The junction shows a germline mismatch at one end, possibly a read error. The chain uses TRBV6-2 or TRBV6-3 and TRBJ2-6; D is possibly TRBD2 (5 bases). This CDR3 spans 14 amino acids. Germline-derived CDR1 and CDR2 are MNHEY and SVGEGT. In DNA form, the CDR3 reads TGTGTCAGCAGCGGAACCTCTGGGGCCAACGTCCTGACTTTC. Protein: CVSSGTSGANVLTF.

This clonotype was seen only a few times. The gene calls are TRBV3-1 and TRBJ2-1; 8 bases map to TRBD2. Germline V CDR1 and CDR2: LGHDT, YNNKEL (reference sequence). The ends lost 0 bases at V and 5 bases at J; junction bases unmatched: 12. This CDR3 spans 18 amino acids. The CDR3 reads CASSQDRLKRGPNNEQFF. DNA for the CDR3: TGTGCCAGCAGCCAAGATAGGTTGAAGCGGGGGCCCAACAATGAGCAGTTCTTC.

The genes are TRBV7-2 and TRBJ2-5; D unclear. The DNA end favors TRBJ2-1, so the J call may be wrong. Per germline, CDR1 SGHTA and CDR2 FQGNSA. There are 17 residues in the CDR3. CDR3 sequence (DNA): TGTGCCAGCAGCTTAGAAGGTGTGCTAGGCGCCCTCAATGAGCAGTTCTTC. Translated: CASSLEGVLGALNEQFF.

There are a few counts of this clonotype. The rearrangement joins TRBV27 to TRBJ1-1; the match to TRBD1 covers 10 bases. Germline-derived CDR1 and CDR2 are MNHEY and SMNVEV (reference sequence). The CDR3 has 17 amino acids. Trimming cost V 5 bases and J 0 bases; bases outside gene matches: 9. DNA of the CDR3: TGTGCCAGCAGTAGCCGGGACAGGGGTGTCATGAACACTGAAGCTTTCTTT. Its protein product is CASSSRDRGVMNTEAFF.

This clonotype came up a few times. The V and J genes are TRBV10-3 and TRBJ2-5, with 7 positions matching TRBD2. The tail of the sequence fits TRBJ2-7 better, so the J call may be wrong. Germline V lookup: CDR1 ENHRY, CDR2 SYGVKD. There are 16 residues in the CDR3. The CDR3: CAISEDPGTISYEQYF. The CDR3 DNA reads as TGTGCCATCAGTGAGGACCCCGGGACTATAAGCTACGAGCAGTACTTC.

A single count supports this clonotype. The rearrangement uses TRBV7-8 and TRBJ2-7; 13 bases fit TRBD2. V shed 4 bases, J shed 2 bases, and the junction held 8 bases outside the gene matches. There are 17 residues in the CDR3. Germline lookup yields CDR1 SGHVS and CDR2 FQNEAQ. The CDR3 is CASSSWTSGGWTYEQYF. CDR3 nucleotides: TGTGCCAGCAGCTCCTGGACTAGCGGGGGATGGACCTACGAGCAGTACTTC.

This chain uses TRBV4-1 with TRBJ2-7; a possible D gene is TRBD1 (5 bases). The CDR3 spans 17 residues. Between the trimmed V and J ends, which lost 0 bases and 5 bases, there was a span of 20 bases. Per the germline V gene, CDR1 is MGHRA and CDR2 is YSYEKL. The CDR3 nucleotides are TGCGCCAGCAGCCAAGATAAGGGGCTAGTAAGAACCGACGAGCAGTACTTC. Amino acids: CASSQDKGLVRTDEQYF.

Regarding this clonotype: At one end, the junction sequence differs from germline, possibly due to a read error. The chain links TRBV11-2 to TRBJ1-4, with D tentatively TRBD1 (5 bases). Per germline, CDR1 SGHAT and CDR2 FQNNGV. The CDR3 has 16 amino acids. The CDR3 spells CASSSRSWQGDENLFF. CDR3 DNA: TGTGCCAGCAGCTCACGATCGTGGCAGGGAGATGAAAACCTGTTTTTT.

The chain recombines TRBV14 with TRBJ2-6; 8 bases fit TRBD1. Germline V gene sequence: CDR1 SGHDN, CDR2 FVKESK. Trimming took 9 bases from V and 0 from J; bases not matched to a gene: 16. The CDR3 is made up of 19 amino acids. The CDR3 coding sequence is TGTGCCAGAAGTTACGGGACAGGCAGGAAAAGCTCTGGGGCCAACGTCCTGACTTTC. Its translation is CARSYGTGRKSSGANVLTF.

CDR3 nucleotides: TGCAGCGTTGAACTTGGGATCCAAGAGACCCAGTACTTC. This sequence encodes CSVELGIQETQYF. The rearrangement links TRBV29-1 to TRBJ2-5; D not resolved. Deletions cut 2 bases from V and 1 base from J, with 8 bases between. The germline CDR1 and CDR2 sequences are SQVTM and ANQGSEA. The CDR3 contains 13 residues. Complete variable domain (other parts from reference TRBV29-1 and TRBJ2-5): SAVISQKPSRDICQRGTSLTIQCQVDSQVTMMFWYRQQPGQSLTLIATANQGSEATYESGFVIDKFPISRPNLTFSTLTVSNMSPEDSSIYLCSVELGIQETQYFGPGTRLLVL.

The CDR3 DNA is TGTGCCAGCAGCGCGGAGGACAGGGGGATCGCAGATACGCAGTATTTT. Its translation: CASSAEDRGIADTQYF. V and J are TRBV5-6 and TRBJ2-3; the match to TRBD1 covers 10 bases. CDR1 and CDR2 from the germline V gene are SGHDT and YYEEEE. The J segment lost 4 bases and the V segment lost 4 bases, leaving 9 bases of the junction unmatched. The CDR3 loop spans 16 amino acids.

The rearrangement links TRBV5-1 to TRBJ2-5, with TRBD1 matching over 7 bases. Germline values: CDR1 SGHRS, CDR2 YFSETQ. V was clipped by 0 bases and J by 5 bases; unmatched bases: 1. The CDR3 loop spans 13 amino acids. CDR3 nucleotides: TGCGCCAGCAGCTTGGAACAGGGGGAGACCCAGTACTTC. Translation: CASSLEQGETQYF.